These T cell receptor beta chains were read from a single sample in a study of blood T cell repertoires in COVID-19. Assay used: immunoSEQ multiplex PCR; TCRdb lists only in-frame clones, some missing. This table holds around 64,000 clones, more than 80% found once. The sequencing sample was made of peripheral blood. Receptors were obtained from a man in his thirties or forties with acute or convalescent COVID-19. The CDR3 runs from the conserved cysteine through the conserved F or W. Each record gives: clone size, D gene, J gene, V gene, CDR3 DNA, CDR3 protein. The D gene is left open where the match is weak. Clone size appears in some rows only: once, few, many, or a class for an expanded clone.

clone size: NA; D gene: NA; J gene: TRBJ2-3; V gene: TRBV7-9; CDR3 DNA: TGTGCCAGCAGCCCCTATGGAGATGGCACAGATACGCAGTATTTT; CDR3 protein: CASSPYGDGTDTQYF
clone size: NA; D gene: TRBD2; J gene: TRBJ2-4; V gene: TRBV5-4; CDR3 DNA: TGTGCCAGCAGCACCGGGACTAGCGGATATGCCAAAAACATTCAGTACTTC; CDR3 protein: CASSTGTSGYAKNIQYF
clone size: once; D gene: NA; J gene: TRBJ1-4; V gene: TRBV6-5; CDR3 DNA: TGTGCCAGCAGTTACTCGAAGGCTAATGGGCATGAAAAACTGTTTTTT; CDR3 protein: CASSYSKANGHEKLFF
clone size: few; D gene: NA; J gene: TRBJ1-2; V gene: TRBV19; CDR3 DNA: TGTGCCAGTCCCTCCGGGACAACGAGTGACTATGGCTACACCTTC; CDR3 protein: CASPSGTTSDYGYTF
clone size: NA; D gene: NA; J gene: TRBJ1-5; V gene: TRBV30; CDR3 DNA: TGTGCCTGGAGTGTAGGGGGCAATCAGCCCCAGCATTTT; CDR3 protein: CAWSVGGNQPQHF
clone size: few; D gene: NA; J gene: TRBJ2-5; V gene: TRBV30; CDR3 DNA: TGTGCCTGGAGTGTACGGGAAGAGACCCAGTACTTC; CDR3 protein: CAWSVREETQYF
clone size: few; D gene: NA; J gene: TRBJ1-2; V gene: TRBV29-1; CDR3 DNA: TGCAGCGTTGACAGGGAGGGATCTGGCTACACCTTC; CDR3 protein: CSVDREGSGYTF
clone size: NA; D gene: NA; J gene: TRBJ1-1; V gene: TRBV19; CDR3 DNA: TGTGCCAGTAGTATAGATTTCAGGGTCACTGAAGCTTTCTTT; CDR3 protein: CASSIDFRVTEAFF
clone size: NA; D gene: NA; J gene: TRBJ2-3; V gene: TRBV6-1; CDR3 DNA: TGTGCCAGCAGTGAAAGGGCTAGCGGTCTAGGGGGGGATACGCAGTATTTT; CDR3 protein: CASSERASGLGGDTQYF
clone size: NA; D gene: TRBD1; J gene: TRBJ1-6; V gene: TRBV3-1/TRBV3-2; CDR3 DNA: TGTGCCAGCAGTGGGACAGACTCACCCCTCCACTTT; CDR3 protein: CASSGTDSPLHF
clone size: NA; D gene: NA; J gene: TRBJ1-2; V gene: TRBV24-1; CDR3 DNA: TGTGCCACCAGTGATAGCGCGGATGGCTACACCTTC; CDR3 protein: CATSDSADGYTF
clone size: NA; D gene: TRBD2; J gene: TRBJ2-7; V gene: TRBV18; CDR3 DNA: TGTGCCAGCTCTGGGACTAGCGGGTCCTACGAGCAGTACTTC; CDR3 protein: CASSGTSGSYEQYF
clone size: NA; D gene: TRBD1; J gene: TRBJ1-2; V gene: TRBV7-9; CDR3 DNA: TGTGCCAGCAGCTTGCCAGGGGGCGCCTATGGCTACACCTTC; CDR3 protein: CASSLPGGAYGYTF
clone size: NA; D gene: NA; J gene: TRBJ1-6; V gene: TRBV7-9; CDR3 DNA: TGTGCCAGCAGCTCCGGGGGATTTCGGAATTCACCCCTCCACTTT; CDR3 protein: CASSSGGFRNSPLHF
clone size: once; D gene: NA; J gene: TRBJ2-1; V gene: TRBV9; CDR3 DNA: TGTGCCAGCAGCGCTCACTTGAGCTCCTACAATGAGCAGTTCTTC; CDR3 protein: CASSAHLSSYNEQFF
clone size: NA; D gene: NA; J gene: TRBJ1-1; V gene: TRBV19; CDR3 DNA: TGTGCCAGTAGTATACCGGGGTACATGAACACTGAAGCTTTCTTT; CDR3 protein: CASSIPGYMNTEAFF
clone size: NA; D gene: NA; J gene: TRBJ2-3; V gene: TRBV19; CDR3 DNA: TGTGCCAGCCGCCCCAGTTCTAGCACAGATACGCAGTATTTT; CDR3 protein: CASRPSSSTDTQYF
clone size: NA; D gene: NA; J gene: TRBJ2-2; V gene: TRBV6-5; CDR3 DNA: TGTGCCAGCAGTTTTCGGTCGAACACCGGGGAGCTGTTTTTT; CDR3 protein: CASSFRSNTGELFF
clone size: NA; D gene: TRBD1; J gene: TRBJ1-6; V gene: TRBV7-8; CDR3 DNA: TGTGCCAGCAGCTTCACAGGGGTGAAATCACCCCTCCACTTT; CDR3 protein: CASSFTGVKSPLHF
clone size: few; D gene: NA; J gene: TRBJ2-7; V gene: TRBV3-1/TRBV3-2; CDR3 DNA: TGTGCCAGCAGCCAAGAAAGTGCAGGTTCCTACGAGCAGTACTTC; CDR3 protein: CASSQESAGSYEQYF
clone size: NA; D gene: NA; J gene: TRBJ1-1; V gene: TRBV5-1; CDR3 DNA: TGCGCCAGCAGCTCTCAATCGATGGGAGGCCTTCGTAGTGAAGCTTTCTTT; CDR3 protein: CASSSQSMGGLRSEAFF
clone size: NA; D gene: NA; J gene: TRBJ1-3; V gene: TRBV9; CDR3 DNA: TGTGCCAGCAGCTCCCGTGTAGTCTCTGGAAACACCATATATTTT; CDR3 protein: CASSSRVVSGNTIYF
clone size: few; D gene: NA; J gene: TRBJ2-1; V gene: TRBV7-6; CDR3 DNA: TGTGCCAGCAGCTTAGTTGCGGGCCTTAAGGATGAGCAGTTCTTC; CDR3 protein: CASSLVAGLKDEQFF
clone size: NA; D gene: NA; J gene: TRBJ1-4; V gene: TRBV6-5; CDR3 DNA: TGTGCCAGCAGTCAAAACCGTGCGGAAAAACTGTTTTTT; CDR3 protein: CASSQNRAEKLFF
clone size: NA; D gene: TRBD2; J gene: TRBJ2-1; V gene: TRBV11-1; CDR3 DNA: TGTGCCAGCAGCTTAGCCCGGGGGGTAGCGGGAGCCGGGAAGTTCTTC; CDR3 protein: CASSLARGVAGAGKFF
clone size: NA; D gene: TRBD1; J gene: TRBJ1-2; V gene: TRBV2; CDR3 DNA: TGTGCCAGCAGAGCCGGACAGGGGAACTATGGCTACACCTTC; CDR3 protein: CASRAGQGNYGYTF
clone size: NA; D gene: NA; J gene: TRBJ2-1; V gene: TRBV19; CDR3 DNA: TGTGCCAGTAGTATGCAGGACAGCAATGAGCAGTTCTTC; CDR3 protein: CASSMQDSNEQFF
clone size: NA; D gene: TRBD1; J gene: TRBJ2-1; V gene: TRBV2; CDR3 DNA: TGTGCCAGCTCCCGGGGCAGGGGGCCGTATGAGCAGTTCTTC; CDR3 protein: CASSRGRGPYEQFF
clone size: NA; D gene: TRBD1; J gene: TRBJ2-1; V gene: TRBV5-5; CDR3 DNA: TGTGCCAGCAGTACAGGGGTGGAGAATGAGCAGTTCTTC; CDR3 protein: CASSTGVENEQFF
clone size: NA; D gene: TRBD1; J gene: TRBJ2-5; V gene: TRBV4-2; CDR3 DNA: TGTGCCAGCAGCCCCGACAGGGGGCAAGAGACCCAGTACTTC; CDR3 protein: CASSPDRGQETQYF
clone size: NA; D gene: TRBD1; J gene: TRBJ1-2; V gene: TRBV30; CDR3 DNA: TGTGCCTGGAGTGCCTCGGCAGGGACAGGGACTGGTGGCTACACCTTC; CDR3 protein: CAWSASAGTGTGGYTF
clone size: NA; D gene: NA; J gene: TRBJ1-4; V gene: TRBV28; CDR3 DNA: TGTGCCAGCAGCGCTCAGACAGGCGTAAATGAAAAACTGTTTTTT; CDR3 protein: CASSAQTGVNEKLFF
clone size: NA; D gene: TRBD2; J gene: TRBJ2-1; V gene: TRBV4-3; CDR3 DNA: TGCGCCAGCAGCCGCCAGACTAGCACCCCCTACAATGAGCAGTTCTTC; CDR3 protein: CASSRQTSTPYNEQFF
clone size: NA; D gene: NA; J gene: TRBJ1-5; V gene: TRBV6-2/TRBV6-3; CDR3 DNA: TGTGCCAGCAGTAAGGGGGGCAATCAGCCCCAGCATTTT; CDR3 protein: CASSKGGNQPQHF
clone size: NA; D gene: TRBD2; J gene: TRBJ2-3; V gene: TRBV7-9; CDR3 DNA: TGTGCCAGCAGCTTAGAAATCGCTTTGCGGGAGCCAGATACGCAGTATTTT; CDR3 protein: CASSLEIALREPDTQYF
clone size: NA; D gene: NA; J gene: TRBJ1-1; V gene: TRBV5-6; CDR3 DNA: TGTGCCAGCAGCTTGGGCTATAAGGCTTTCTTT; CDR3 protein: CASSLGYKAFF
clone size: NA; D gene: TRBD1; J gene: TRBJ2-7; V gene: TRBV5-1; CDR3 DNA: TGCGCCAGCAGCCTGTGGACAGGGACAACCTACGAGCAGTACTTC; CDR3 protein: CASSLWTGTTYEQYF
clone size: once; D gene: TRBD1; J gene: TRBJ2-1; V gene: TRBV6-2/TRBV6-3; CDR3 DNA: TGTGCCAGCAGTTACGGCCGGGACAGGGTGTACAATGAGCAGTTCTTC; CDR3 protein: CASSYGRDRVYNEQFF
clone size: NA; D gene: NA; J gene: TRBJ1-1; V gene: TRBV18; CDR3 DNA: TGTGCCAGCTCACCAGTGGCCGGGTTCACTGAAGCTTTCTTT; CDR3 protein: CASSPVAGFTEAFF
clone size: NA; D gene: NA; J gene: TRBJ2-3; V gene: TRBV5-1; CDR3 DNA: TGCGCCAGCAGCTTTCTAAGCACTGGAGATACGCAGTATTTT; CDR3 protein: CASSFLSTGDTQYF
clone size: NA; D gene: TRBD1; J gene: TRBJ1-1; V gene: TRBV5-6; CDR3 DNA: TGTGCCAGCAGTTCCGGGACAGGAGCGATTTTTACGGTGAACACTGAAGCTTTCTTT; CDR3 protein: CASSSGTGAIFTVNTEAFF
clone size: NA; D gene: TRBD1; J gene: TRBJ1-2; V gene: TRBV28; CDR3 DNA: TGTGCCAGCAGAGCTATTGGAACGACAGGGGCTCTAGGAGGTGACTATGGCTACACCTTC; CDR3 protein: CASRAIGTTGALGGDYGYTF
clone size: NA; D gene: TRBD1; J gene: TRBJ1-3; V gene: TRBV7-6; CDR3 DNA: TGTGCCAGCAGCGTCAGGGGGCTAGGAGGAAACACCATATATTTT; CDR3 protein: CASSVRGLGGNTIYF
clone size: NA; D gene: NA; J gene: TRBJ1-4; V gene: TRBV2; CDR3 DNA: TGTGCCAGCAGCAGGGAGGGAACTGAAAAACTGTTTTTT; CDR3 protein: CASSREGTEKLFF
clone size: few; D gene: NA; J gene: TRBJ2-1; V gene: TRBV19; CDR3 DNA: TGTGCCAGTAGTATAAACTTGTACAATGAGCAGTTCTTC; CDR3 protein: CASSINLYNEQFF
clone size: NA; D gene: TRBD1; J gene: TRBJ1-2; V gene: TRBV3-1/TRBV3-2; CDR3 DNA: TGTGCCAGCAGCCGGCCGGGACAGCGTAACTATGGCTACACCTTC; CDR3 protein: CASSRPGQRNYGYTF
clone size: few; D gene: NA; J gene: TRBJ1-4; V gene: TRBV6-6; CDR3 DNA: TGTGCCAGCACTCCCCGGGGGGCCGGGGAAAAACTGTTTTTT; CDR3 protein: CASTPRGAGEKLFF
clone size: NA; D gene: NA; J gene: TRBJ1-5; V gene: TRBV6-6; CDR3 DNA: TGTGCCAGCAGTCAAGGACAGCCAAATAGCAATCAGCCCCAGCATTTT; CDR3 protein: CASSQGQPNSNQPQHF
clone size: NA; D gene: NA; J gene: TRBJ1-4; V gene: TRBV4-2; CDR3 DNA: TGTGCCAGCAGCCAAGATACGGGGGGGGGAGGTGAAAAACTGTTTTTT; CDR3 protein: CASSQDTGGGGEKLFF
clone size: NA; D gene: TRBD1; J gene: TRBJ1-2; V gene: TRBV6-6; CDR3 DNA: TGTGCCAGCAGCCTTGGACAGGGCGGCTATGGCTACACCTTC; CDR3 protein: CASSLGQGGYGYTF
clone size: NA; D gene: NA; J gene: TRBJ1-1; V gene: TRBV18; CDR3 DNA: TGTGCCAGCTCAGAGGCTTTGAACATTGAAGCTTTCTTT; CDR3 protein: CASSEALNIEAFF
clone size: NA; D gene: NA; J gene: TRBJ1-2; V gene: TRBV28; CDR3 DNA: TGTGCCAGCAGTTCGGTTATGGGGGCTGTCGGAAACTATGGCTACACCTTC; CDR3 protein: CASSSVMGAVGNYGYTF
clone size: NA; D gene: NA; J gene: TRBJ2-3; V gene: TRBV9; CDR3 DNA: TGTGCCAGCAGCGTAGCTGGCGGGGCAGATACGCAGTATTTT; CDR3 protein: CASSVAGGADTQYF
clone size: NA; D gene: TRBD2; J gene: TRBJ2-2; V gene: TRBV29-1; CDR3 DNA: TGCAGCGCAGGACTAGCGGGCGGGGAGCTGTTTTTT; CDR3 protein: CSAGLAGGELFF